The text below deals with one T cell receptor beta chain. This record comes from a study of blood T cell repertoires in COVID-19. Turning to the study itself: Samples of COVID-19 (acute and convalescent) were obtained from the United States, Italy and Spain. In each case, the material was cDNA or gDNA derived from T cells, B-cell-depleted T cells, or PBMCs.

As processed by the authors: It was from reference gene primer amplification that nucleated cell counts were estimated. Generated by immunoSEQ multiplex PCR, the TCRdb table keeps only in-frame clones and is missing some. V, J and clone size were drawn from that table, and D and trimming were deduced from the DNA. The sample has around 230,000 clones, approximately 90% seen once. The material sequenced was peripheral blood. The receptor comes from a man aged 60-69 years who had recovered from COVID-19.

In nucleotides, the CDR3 is TGTGCCAGCAGCGGGCAATCAAACACCATATATTTT. It encodes CASSGQSNTIYF. The chain recombines TRBV9 with TRBJ1-3; the D is unclear. Germline CDR1 SGDLS, CDR2 YYNGEE. The CDR3 runs to 12 residues. V was shortened by 3 bases and J by 6 bases, with 7 bases between the two germline ends.